One sample yielded the 21 T cell receptor beta chains listed below, sequenced in a study of response to subunit inactivated influenza vaccine. A single record per CDR3 protein comes from TCRdb applying MiXCR to the RT-PCR reads. The sample contains about 180,000 distinct CDR3 sequences, about 10% of which appear only once. The specimen was CD8+ T cells sorted from PBMCs, collected less than 30 months after vaccination. The receptors come from a man aged 45 to 75 who received an inactivated influenza vaccine.

This clonotype was seen a handful of times. The chain uses TRBV9 and TRBJ2-7; tentative D call: TRBD1 (6 bases). The CDR3 has 15 amino acids. Germline V CDR1 and CDR2: SGDLS, YYNGEE. V was cut by 3 bases and J by 3 bases, with 16 bases left in between. DNA for the CDR3: TGTGCCAGCAGCGCAGACGGGACACCTAACTACGAGCAGTACTTC. Translation: CASSADGTPNYEQYF.

This clonotype was observed at least ten times. This chain links TRBV20-1 with TRBJ2-1; 9 bases are shared with TRBD2. The CDR3 is 14 amino acids. J lost 8 bases, V lost 6 bases, and 11 bases had no gene match. CDR1 is DFQATT and CDR2 is SNEGSKA in the germline V gene (reference sequence). CDR3 sequence reads: CSAQSGGTLDEQFF. CDR3 bases: TGCAGTGCCCAAAGCGGGGGGACCCTAGATGAGCAGTTCTTC.

This clonotype was counted ten times or more. The chain uses TRBV7-9 and TRBJ2-7, with D possibly being TRBD1 or TRBD2 (5 bases each). CDR3 length: 17 amino acids. Germline lookup yields CDR1 SEHNR and CDR2 FQNEAQ (reference sequence). Trimming cost V 5 bases and J 3 bases, with 23 bases left between them. Here the CDR3 reads CASSPTRGLDNYYEQYF. The CDR3 DNA is TGTGCCAGCAGCCCAACTCGGGGTTTGGACAACTACTACGAGCAGTACTTC.

This clonotype was seen at least ten times. V and J are TRBV20-1 and TRBJ1-4, with no clear D. Germline CDR1 and CDR2: DFQATT and SNEGSKA (reference sequence). This CDR3 spans 16 amino acids. Trimming took 5 bases from V and 0 from J, leaving 16 bases between them. CDR3 coding DNA: TGCAGTGCTTCCGACCGCCTTATCTCAACTAATGAAAAACTGTTTTTT. This codes for CSASDRLISTNEKLFF.

The chain couples TRBV9 to TRBJ2-3; tentative D call: TRBD2 (5 bases). The CDR3 totals 15 residues. Germline V gives CDR1 SGDLS, CDR2 YYNGEE. V was pared by 0 bases and J by 4 bases, with 12 bases between. The CDR3, as DNA: TGTGCCAGCAGCGTAGGTGGGAGTTCCGCAGATACGCAGTATTTT. Translating it yields CASSVGGSSADTQYF.

This clonotype was seen only once. This may be a read error: a much more frequent sequence differs by one nucleotide. The V and J genes are TRBV7-7 and TRBJ2-2, with 7 bases matching TRBD1. J was trimmed by 3 bases and V by 5 bases; bases with no gene match: 6. This CDR3 is 15 amino acids long. Germline assignment: CDR1 SSHAT and CDR2 FNYEAQ (reference sequence). CDR3 region: CASSPEQGHTGELFF. CDR3 nucleotide sequence: TGTGCCAGCAGCCCGGAACAGGGGCACACCGGGGAGCTGTTTTTT.

In DNA form, the CDR3 reads TGTGCCAGCAGTGCCGCCTATGAGCAGTTCTTC. The encoded protein is CASSAAYEQFF. This chain links TRBV6-5 with TRBJ2-1, with D hard to call. V shed 5 bases and J shed 8 bases, with 7 bases lying between them. The germline gives CDR1 MNHEY, CDR2 SVGAGI. The CDR3 spans 11 residues.

On this clonotype itself: Just one base apart from a much larger clone, this may be a read error. It is likely a read error, because the conserved phenylalanine at the end of the CDR3 is missing. The chain combines TRBV12-3 or TRBV12-4 with TRBJ2-7; no clear D. The CDR3 is 11 amino acids. The ends were cut back, 3 bases at V and 7 bases at J, with 7 bases in the middle. The CDR3, as DNA: TGTGCCAGCAGTTTCGGCGCGGAGCAGTACTCC. This translates into CASSFGAEQYS.

There are many counts of this clonotype. CDR3 residues: CASSYRGEETQYF. The CDR3, as DNA: TGTGCCAGCAGTTACAGGGGTGAAGAGACCCAGTACTTC. V usage is TRBV27 and J usage is TRBJ2-5; 7 bases agree with TRBD1. Trimming at V came to 4 bases and at J to 3 bases, leaving 2 bases not matched to a gene. The CDR3 length is 13 residues. The germline V gene encodes CDR1 MNHEY and CDR2 SMNVEV (reference sequence).

V gene TRBV4-3 combines with J gene TRBJ1-1; D call uncertain. CDR1 and CDR2 (germline): LGHNA, YSLEER. CDR3 size: 14 residues. Trimming stripped 0 bases from V and 0 bases from J, with 5 bases between. The DNA of the CDR3 is TGCGCCAGCAGCCAAGATTCGGTGAACACTGAAGCTTTCTTT. This translates into CASSQDSVNTEAFF.

This chain links TRBV7-9 with TRBJ2-3; 8 positions match TRBD1. Germline CDR1 reads SEHNR; CDR2 reads FQNEAQ (reference sequence). The CDR3 has 14 residues. Losses at the gene ends were 5 bases for V and 4 bases for J; bases not matched to a gene: 5. CDR3 nucleotide sequence: TGTGCCAGCAGCAATGACAGGGGTTCAGATACGCAGTATTTT. This translates into CASSNDRGSDTQYF.

J is TRBJ2-3 and V is TRBV7-2, with 9 bases that match TRBD2. Unmatched junction bases numbered 12, after V lost 4 bases and J lost 4 bases. Germline CDR1 and CDR2: SGHTA and FQGNSA. The CDR3 spans 17 residues. CDR3 protein: CASSSPPAGGPPDTQYF. CDR3 nucleotides: TGTGCCAGCAGCTCGCCCCCGGCGGGGGGGCCCCCAGATACGCAGTATTTT.

V gene TRBV20-1 combines with J gene TRBJ2-1, with TRBD2 as a possible D gene (6 bases). Trimming shortened V by 0 bases and J by 6 bases, and 15 bases separated the two germline ends. The CDR3 totals 15 residues. CDR1 DFQATT and CDR2 SNEGSKA come from the germline V gene (reference sequence). For the CDR3, the DNA is TGCAGTGCTAGAGACCTAGCGAAGGCAGGCAATGAGCAGTTCTTC. This sequence encodes CSARDLAKAGNEQFF.

The CDR3 is CASSPIVGTGEFFSYEQYF. The CDR3, as DNA: TGTGCCAGCAGCCCAATCGTCGGGACAGGGGAGTTTTTTTCCTACGAGCAGTACTTC. V is TRBV28 and J is TRBJ2-7, with TRBD1 matching over 10 bases. The V and J ends lost 6 bases and 1 base, in that order; junction bases with no gene match: 18. Germline CDR1 is MDHEN and CDR2 is SYDVKM. The CDR3 is made up of 19 amino acids.

The chain carries TRBV7-9 and TRBJ2-1; unclear D gene. V lost 2 bases and J 9 bases, leaving 8 bases between the germline ends. Germline-derived CDR1 and CDR2 are SEHNR and FQNEAQ (reference sequence). The CDR3 has 12 residues. DNA of the CDR3: TGTGCCAGCAGCTTACTGAGGAGTGAGCAGTTCTTC. Translating gives CASSLLRSEQFF.

This clonotype appeared a few times. V is TRBV5-6 and J is TRBJ1-1; D uncertain. The CDR3 has 12 residues. CDR1 SGHDT and CDR2 YYEEEE come from the germline V gene. Trimming removed 1 base from V and 7 bases from J, with 8 bases in between. CDR3 coding DNA: TGTGCCAGCAGCTTGTCGCGGGTTGAAGCTTTCTTT. Amino acids: CASSLSRVEAFF. The full variable domain, with the rest looked up from reference TRBV5-6 and TRBJ1-1, is DAGVTQSPTHLIKTRGQQVTLRCSPKSGHDTVSWYQQALGQGPQFIFQYYEEEERQRGNFPDRFSGHQFPNYSSELNVNALLLGDSALYLCASSLSRVEAFFGQGTRLTVV.

The chain is built from TRBV12-3 or TRBV12-4 and TRBJ2-1; the match to TRBD1 covers 8 bases. The V and J ends lost 10 bases and 6 bases, in that order; junction bases with no gene match: 11. The CDR3 consists of 14 residues. The CDR3 spells CATSLGQGTNEQFF. For the CDR3, the DNA is TGTGCCACCTCGCTCGGACAGGGTACCAATGAGCAGTTCTTC.

This clonotype was counted only a few times. The J gene is TRBJ2-3, the V gene TRBV13; TRBD2 matches 10 bases. V lost 5 bases, J lost 6 bases, and 8 bases stayed unmatched. Germline values: CDR1 PRHDT, CDR2 FYEKMQ (reference sequence). CDR3 length equals 15 residues. CDR3 bases: TGTGCCAGCAGCAATTCGGGACTAGCGATCGATACGCAGTATTTT. It codes for CASSNSGLAIDTQYF.

The chain combines TRBV15 with TRBJ2-7; TRBD2 matches 7 bases. The CDR3 contains 15 residues. The V segment lost 5 bases and the J segment 3 bases; nucleotides outside the gene matches: 10. Germline V gives CDR1 LNHNV, CDR2 YYDKDF (reference sequence). The CDR3 is CATSVPVAGVYEQYF. The CDR3 bases are TGTGCCACCAGCGTCCCTGTTGCGGGGGTCTACGAGCAGTACTTC.

The chain combines TRBV5-1 with TRBJ2-3, with 9 bases lining up with TRBD1. CDR3 length: 16 amino acids. J lost 2 bases, V lost 4 bases, and 8 bases had no gene match. Germline lookup yields CDR1 SGHRS and CDR2 YFSETQ. CDR3 sequence reads: CASSHRGQGYTDTQYF. The CDR3 DNA reads TGCGCCAGCAGCCATCGCGGACAGGGGTACACAGATACGCAGTATTTT.

The table lists this clonotype with a few counts. The chain joins TRBV2 to TRBJ2-1; no clear D gene. This CDR3 has 13 amino acids. Trimming took off 6 bases at V and 0 bases at J, with 6 bases between the two ends. The V gene's germline CDR1 is SNHLY and CDR2 FYNNEI. The CDR3 DNA follows: TGTGCCAGCAGGATAAGCTCCTACAATGAGCAGTTCTTC. Translated, it gives CASRISSYNEQFF.